This TCR beta chain stems from a study of cytomegalovirus exposure and HLA in healthy donors. Findings of the study overall: Presence/absence analysis assumed near-uniform sequencing depth across donors. In a later analysis, V- and J-gene trimming of beta chains associated with a DCLRE1C missense variant, replicated independently. Cytomegalovirus association was listed for about 180 TCR beta chains.

Germline-derived CDR1 and CDR2 are KGHSH and LQKENI. V was shortened by 3 bases and J by 4 bases, with 13 bases between the two germline ends. The length of the CDR3 is 15 residues. The PCR was carried out with 60 Vbeta primers and 13 Jbeta primers. Profiling relied on immunoSEQ multiplex PCR, and the TCRdb table lists in-frame clones only, not all of them. This table holds some 120,000 clones, 60% to 85% found once. The sample holds a few counts of this clone. Its specificity is unknown. The sample was PBMCs. This chain uses TRBV18 with TRBJ1-5; possible D gene TRBD1, 5 bases. This receptor was taken from a man over 45 in good health and CMV-seronegative. CDR3 region: CASSPLNRGNQPQHF. As DNA, the CDR3 is TGTGCCAGCTCACCCCTGAACCGGGGGAATCAGCCCCAGCATTTT.